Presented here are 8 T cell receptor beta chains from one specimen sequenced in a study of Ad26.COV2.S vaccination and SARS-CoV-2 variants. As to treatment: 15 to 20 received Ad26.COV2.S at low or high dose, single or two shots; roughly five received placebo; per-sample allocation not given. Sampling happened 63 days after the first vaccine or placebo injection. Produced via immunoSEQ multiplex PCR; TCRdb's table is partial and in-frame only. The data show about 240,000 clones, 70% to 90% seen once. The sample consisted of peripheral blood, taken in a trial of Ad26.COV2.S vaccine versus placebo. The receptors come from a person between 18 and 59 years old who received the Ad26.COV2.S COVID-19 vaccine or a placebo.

CDR3 residues: CAIKREPYEQYF. The DNA for the CDR3 is TGTGCCATCAAAAGGGAGCCCTACGAGCAGTACTTC. The V call is TRBV28, the J call TRBJ2-7, with D possibly being TRBD2 (5 bases). This CDR3 spans 12 amino acids. Deletions cut 10 bases from V and 2 bases from J, with 12 bases between. Germline CDR1 reads MDHEN; CDR2 reads SYDVKM.

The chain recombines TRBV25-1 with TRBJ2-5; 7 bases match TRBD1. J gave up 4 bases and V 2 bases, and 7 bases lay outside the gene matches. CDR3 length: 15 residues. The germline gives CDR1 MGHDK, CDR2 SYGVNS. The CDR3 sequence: CASSEKGAWGETQYF. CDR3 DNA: TGTGCCAGCAGTGAAAAGGGGGCCTGGGGAGAGACCCAGTACTTC.

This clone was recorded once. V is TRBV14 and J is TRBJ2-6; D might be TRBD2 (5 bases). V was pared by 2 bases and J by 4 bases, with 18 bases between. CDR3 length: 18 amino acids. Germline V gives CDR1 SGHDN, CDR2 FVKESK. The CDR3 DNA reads TGTGCCAGCAGCCAAACTTTAATGAGGGAGTCCGGGGCCAACGTCCTGACTTTC. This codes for CASSQTLMRESGANVLTF.

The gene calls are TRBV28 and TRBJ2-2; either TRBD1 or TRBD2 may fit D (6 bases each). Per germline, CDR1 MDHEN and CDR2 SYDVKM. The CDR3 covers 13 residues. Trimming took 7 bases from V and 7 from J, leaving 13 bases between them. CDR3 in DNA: TGTGCCAGCACCCAAGGAGGGGGCGGGGAGCTGTTTTTT. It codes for CASTQGGGGELFF.

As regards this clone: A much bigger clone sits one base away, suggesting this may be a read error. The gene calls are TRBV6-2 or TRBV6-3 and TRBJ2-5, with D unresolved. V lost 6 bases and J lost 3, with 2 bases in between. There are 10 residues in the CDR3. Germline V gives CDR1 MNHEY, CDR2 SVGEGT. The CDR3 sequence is CASSEETQYF. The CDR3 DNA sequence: TGTGCCAGCAGCGAAGAGACCCAGTACTTC.

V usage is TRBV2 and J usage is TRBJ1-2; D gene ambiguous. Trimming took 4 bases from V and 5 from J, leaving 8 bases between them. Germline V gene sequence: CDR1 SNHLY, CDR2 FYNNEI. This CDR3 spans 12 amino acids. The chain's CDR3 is CASSVTAYGYTF. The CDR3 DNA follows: TGTGCCAGCAGTGTGACTGCGTATGGCTACACCTTC. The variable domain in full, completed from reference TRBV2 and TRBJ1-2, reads EPEVTQTPSHQVTQMGQEVILRCVPISNHLYFYWYRQILGQKVEFLVSFYNNEISEKSEIFDDQFSVERPDGSNFTLKIRSTKLEDSAMYFCASSVTAYGYTFGSGTRLTVV.

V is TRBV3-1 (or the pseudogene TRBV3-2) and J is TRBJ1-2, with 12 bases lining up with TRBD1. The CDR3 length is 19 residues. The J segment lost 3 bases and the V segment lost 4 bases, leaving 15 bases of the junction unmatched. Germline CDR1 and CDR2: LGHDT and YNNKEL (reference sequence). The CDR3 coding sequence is TGTGCCAGCAGCCTCCGACTTCCGGGACAGGGGGCGAACGACTATGGCTACACCTTC. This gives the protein CASSLRLPGQGANDYGYTF.

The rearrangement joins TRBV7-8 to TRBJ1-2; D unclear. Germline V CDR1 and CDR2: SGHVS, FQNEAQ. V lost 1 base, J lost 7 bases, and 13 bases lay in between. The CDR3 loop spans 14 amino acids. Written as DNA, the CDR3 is TGTGCCAGCAGCTTAGATTTGGCCAGGTCTGGCTACACCTTC. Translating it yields CASSLDLARSGYTF.